Each of the 5 T cell receptor beta chains below was sequenced from the same sample in a study of beta chain features in type 1 diabetes. Investigators reverse transcribed all isolated RNA, so they sequenced expressed TCRB transcripts. Sequencing used immunoSEQ multiplex PCR; TCRdb keeps in-frame clones, though not all of them. The top ten hold 0.045% to 0.05% of the sample, which has roughly 450,000 clones, roughly an eighth seen once. The sample taken for sequencing was naive CD4+ T cells from blood. All receptors derive from a young woman in good health.

This clone showed up just a few times. The rearrangement links TRBV10-3 to TRBJ1-3, with TRBD1 as a possible D gene (6 bases). This CDR3 spans 15 amino acids. The germline V gene has CDR1 ENHRY and CDR2 SYGVKD. The ends were cut back, 5 bases at V and 1 base at J, with 12 bases in the middle. The CDR3 nucleotides are TGTGCCATCAGTTCCCTACAGGGATCTGGAAACACCATATATTTT. Translation gives CAISSLQGSGNTIYF.

The rearrangement links TRBV30 to TRBJ2-7; D not certain. Trimming pared 3 bases from V and 13 bases from J, leaving 13 bases between. CDR1 GTSNPN and CDR2 SVGIG come from the germline V gene (reference sequence). There are 10 residues in the CDR3. CDR3 region: CAWRGLDIYF. The CDR3 DNA follows: TGTGCCTGGAGGGGGTTAGACATCTACTTC.

The chain combines TRBV28 with TRBJ2-1; weak D call: TRBD1 (5 bases). CDR3 size: 16 residues. V shed 4 bases and J shed 0 bases, with 13 bases lying between them. Germline CDR1 and CDR2: MDHEN and SYDVKM. For the CDR3, the DNA is TGTGCCAGCAGTTCAGCACAGGTTAGCTCCTACAATGAGCAGTTCTTC. Translation: CASSSAQVSSYNEQFF.

The rearrangement uses TRBV5-1 and TRBJ1-1; D possibly corresponds to TRBD1 (6 bases). Trimming took off 4 bases at V and 4 bases at J, with 8 bases between the two ends. CDR1 and CDR2 from the germline V gene are SGHRS and YFSETQ. This CDR3 is 12 amino acids long. The CDR3 region has the DNA TGCGCCAGCAGCATAGGGGGCACTGAAGCTTTCTTT. Its protein is CASSIGGTEAFF.

The table lists this clone with a few counts. V is TRBV7-9 and J is TRBJ1-5, with D maybe TRBD1 (6 bases). The germline gives CDR1 SEHNR, CDR2 FQNEAQ (reference sequence). V lost 3 bases and J lost 1, with 10 bases in between. The CDR3 spans 15 residues. The CDR3 DNA follows: TGTGCCAGCAGCTTTGACAGGTCCAGCAATCAGCCCCAGCATTTT. It is translated as CASSFDRSSNQPQHF.